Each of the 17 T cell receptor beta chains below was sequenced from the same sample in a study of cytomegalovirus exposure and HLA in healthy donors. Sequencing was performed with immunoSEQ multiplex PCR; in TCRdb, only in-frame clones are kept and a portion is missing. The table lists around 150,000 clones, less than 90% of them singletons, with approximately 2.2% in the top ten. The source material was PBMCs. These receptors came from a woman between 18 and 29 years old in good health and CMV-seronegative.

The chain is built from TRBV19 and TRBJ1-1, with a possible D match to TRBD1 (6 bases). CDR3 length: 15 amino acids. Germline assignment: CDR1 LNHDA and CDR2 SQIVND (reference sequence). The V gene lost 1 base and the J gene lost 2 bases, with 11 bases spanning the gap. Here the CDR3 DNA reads TGTGCCAGTAGTATAGGGACAGCGGGAAACACTGAAGCTTTCTTT. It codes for CASSIGTAGNTEAFF.

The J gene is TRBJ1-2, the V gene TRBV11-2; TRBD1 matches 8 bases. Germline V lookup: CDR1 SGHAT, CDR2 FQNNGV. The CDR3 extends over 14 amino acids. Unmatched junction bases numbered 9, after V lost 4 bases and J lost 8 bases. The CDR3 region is CASSSPGGRGGYTF. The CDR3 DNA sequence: TGTGCCAGCAGCTCGCCAGGGGGCCGAGGAGGCTACACCTTC.

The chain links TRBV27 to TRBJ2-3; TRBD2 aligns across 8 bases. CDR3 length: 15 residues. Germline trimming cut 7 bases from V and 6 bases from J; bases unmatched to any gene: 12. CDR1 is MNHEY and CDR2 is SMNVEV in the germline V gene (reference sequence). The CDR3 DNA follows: TGTGCCAGCACCCGCCAGCTAGCGGGCTCCGATACGCAGTATTTT. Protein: CASTRQLAGSDTQYF.

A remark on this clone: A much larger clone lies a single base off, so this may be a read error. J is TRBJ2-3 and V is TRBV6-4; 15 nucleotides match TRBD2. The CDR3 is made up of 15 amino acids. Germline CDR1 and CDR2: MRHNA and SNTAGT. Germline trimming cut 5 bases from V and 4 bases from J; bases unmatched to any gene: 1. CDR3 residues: CASSWTSGGADTQYF. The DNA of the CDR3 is TGTGCCAGCAGTTGGACTAGCGGGGGGGCAGATACGCAGTATTTT.

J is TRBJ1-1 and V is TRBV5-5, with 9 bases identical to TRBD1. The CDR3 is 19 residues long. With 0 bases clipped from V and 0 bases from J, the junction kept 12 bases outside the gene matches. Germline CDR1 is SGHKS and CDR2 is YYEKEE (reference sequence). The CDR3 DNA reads TGTGCCAGCAGCTTGGCCGGACAGGGGTTGTCTCGTTTGAACACTGAAGCTTTCTTT. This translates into CASSLAGQGLSRLNTEAFF.

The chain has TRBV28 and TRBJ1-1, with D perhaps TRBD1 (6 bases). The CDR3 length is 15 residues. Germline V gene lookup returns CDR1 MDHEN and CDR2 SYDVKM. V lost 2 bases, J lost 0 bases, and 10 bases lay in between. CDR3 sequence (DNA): TGTGCCAGCAGTTTAGGGGGGGCTTTGAACACTGAAGCTTTCTTT. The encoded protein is CASSLGGALNTEAFF. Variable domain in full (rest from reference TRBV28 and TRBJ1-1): DVKVTQSSRYLVKRTGEKVFLECVQDMDHENMFWYRQDPGLGLRLIYFSYDVKMKEKGDIPEGYSVSREKKERFSLILESASTNQTSMYLCASSLGGALNTEAFFGQGTRLTVV.

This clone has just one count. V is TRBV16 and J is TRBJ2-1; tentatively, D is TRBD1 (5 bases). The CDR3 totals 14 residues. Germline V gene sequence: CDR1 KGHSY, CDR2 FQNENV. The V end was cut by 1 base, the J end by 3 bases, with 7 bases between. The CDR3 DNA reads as TGTGCCAGCAGCCAATTCCAGGGCTACAATGAGCAGTTCTTC. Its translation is CASSQFQGYNEQFF. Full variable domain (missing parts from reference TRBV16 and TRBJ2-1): GEEVAQTPKHLVRGEGQKAKLYCAPIKGHSYVFWYQQVLKNEFKFLISFQNENVFDETGMPKERFSAKCLPNSPCSLEIQATKLEDSAVYFCASSQFQGYNEQFFGPGTRLTVL.

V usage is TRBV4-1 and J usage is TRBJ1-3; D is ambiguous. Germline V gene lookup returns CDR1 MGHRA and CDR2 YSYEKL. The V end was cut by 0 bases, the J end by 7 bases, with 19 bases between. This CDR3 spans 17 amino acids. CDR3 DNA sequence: TGCGCCAGCAGCCAAGAGCCGCCGGAGGGTCTAAGGAACACCATATATTTT. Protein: CASSQEPPEGLRNTIYF.

In DNA form, the CDR3 reads TGTGCCAGCAGCTCTTACAGGGGGCGTTCAAACTATGGCTACACCTTC. It codes for CASSSYRGRSNYGYTF. The gene calls are TRBV7-8 and TRBJ1-2; 9 positions match TRBD1. Germline V CDR1 and CDR2: SGHVS, FQNEAQ. V was clipped by 4 bases and J by 2 bases; unmatched bases: 8. The CDR3 covers 16 residues.

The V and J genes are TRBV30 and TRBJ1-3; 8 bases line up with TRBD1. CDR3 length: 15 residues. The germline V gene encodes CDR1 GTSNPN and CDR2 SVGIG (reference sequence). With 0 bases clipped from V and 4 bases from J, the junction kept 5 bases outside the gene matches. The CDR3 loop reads CAWSVEDREGNTIYF. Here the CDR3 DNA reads TGTGCCTGGAGTGTTGAGGACAGGGAGGGAAACACCATATATTTT.

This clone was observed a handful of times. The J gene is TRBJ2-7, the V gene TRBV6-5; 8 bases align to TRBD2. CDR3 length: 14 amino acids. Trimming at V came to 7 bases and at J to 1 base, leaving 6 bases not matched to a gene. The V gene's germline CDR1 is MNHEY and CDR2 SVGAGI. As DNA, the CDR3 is TGTGCCAGCAAAATAGCGGGACCTTCCTACGAGCAGTACTTC. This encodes CASKIAGPSYEQYF.

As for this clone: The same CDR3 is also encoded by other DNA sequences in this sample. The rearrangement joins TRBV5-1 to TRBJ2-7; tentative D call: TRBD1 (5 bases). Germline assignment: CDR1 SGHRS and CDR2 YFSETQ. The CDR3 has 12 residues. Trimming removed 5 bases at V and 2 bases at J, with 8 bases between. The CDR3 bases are TGCGCCAGCAGTGGGGCAGCCTACGAGCAGTACTTC. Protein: CASSGAAYEQYF. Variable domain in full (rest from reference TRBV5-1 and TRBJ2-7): KAGVTQTPRYLIKTRGQQVTLSCSPISGHRSVSWYQQTPGQGLQFLFEYFSETQRNKGNFPGRFSGRQFSNSRSEMNVSTLELGDSALYLCASSGAAYEQYFGPGTRLTVT.

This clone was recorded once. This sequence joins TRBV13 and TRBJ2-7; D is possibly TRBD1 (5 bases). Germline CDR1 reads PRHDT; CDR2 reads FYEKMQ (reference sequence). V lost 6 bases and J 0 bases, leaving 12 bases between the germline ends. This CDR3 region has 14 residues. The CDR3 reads CASSPDRASYEQYF. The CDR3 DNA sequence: TGTGCCAGCAGTCCCGACAGAGCCTCCTACGAGCAGTACTTC.

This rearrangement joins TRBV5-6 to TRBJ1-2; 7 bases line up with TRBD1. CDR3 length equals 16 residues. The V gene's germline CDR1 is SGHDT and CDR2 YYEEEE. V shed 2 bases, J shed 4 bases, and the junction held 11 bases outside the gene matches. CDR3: CASSLSFDRALYGYTF. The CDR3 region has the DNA TGTGCCAGCAGCTTAAGCTTTGACAGGGCCCTCTATGGCTACACCTTC.

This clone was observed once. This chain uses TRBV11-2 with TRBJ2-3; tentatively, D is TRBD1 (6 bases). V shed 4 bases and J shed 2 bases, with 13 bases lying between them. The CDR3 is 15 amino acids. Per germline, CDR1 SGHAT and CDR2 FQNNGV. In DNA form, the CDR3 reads TGTGCCAGCAGCTACTCGACAGGACCCACAGATACGCAGTATTTT. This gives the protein CASSYSTGPTDTQYF.

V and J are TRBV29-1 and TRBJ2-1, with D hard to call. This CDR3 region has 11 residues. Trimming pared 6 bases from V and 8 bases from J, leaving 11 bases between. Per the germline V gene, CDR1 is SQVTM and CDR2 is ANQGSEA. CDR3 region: CSVKEVDEQFF. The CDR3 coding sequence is TGCAGCGTCAAAGAGGTGGATGAGCAGTTCTTC.

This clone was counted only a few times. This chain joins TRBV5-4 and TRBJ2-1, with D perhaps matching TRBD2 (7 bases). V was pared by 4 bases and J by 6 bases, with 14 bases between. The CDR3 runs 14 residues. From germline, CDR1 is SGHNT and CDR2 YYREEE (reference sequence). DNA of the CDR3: TGTGCCAGCAGCGAAGGGGGGGAGCCCAATGAGCAGTTCTTC. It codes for CASSEGGEPNEQFF.